The clone carrying this TCR beta chain was observed a single time. Germline loops: CDR1 MDHEN, CDR2 SYDVKM. CDR3 length: 15 residues. The V end lost 2 bases, the J end lost 1 base, and 12 bases lay between the germline ends. CD4+ cells were split into CD45RA+ naive and CD45RA-negative memory subsets. At deep level, the assay was performed. In the original analysis: Owing to the provision of junction-only sequences devoid of quality scores by immunoSEQ, filtering differed. Produced via immunoSEQ multiplex PCR; TCRdb's table is partial and in-frame only. V, J and clone size are those of that table, while D and trimming were read from the DNA. The sample contains fewer than 2.5 million clones, over 85% of which appear only once. This sample stems from a study of shared clonotypes between healthy human individuals.

This TCR came from a man aged 18 to 30 in good health. Some clones in this sample may be carry-over from other donors' samples. The chain joins TRBV28 to TRBJ2-7; no clear D gene. Sequencing was carried out using naive CD4+ T cells from PBMCs. As to subset: CD45RA+ positively selected. Written as DNA, the CDR3 is TGTGCCAGCAGTTTAGGCAGAAATCCTTCCTACGAGCAGTACTTC. This gives the protein CASSLGRNPSYEQYF.